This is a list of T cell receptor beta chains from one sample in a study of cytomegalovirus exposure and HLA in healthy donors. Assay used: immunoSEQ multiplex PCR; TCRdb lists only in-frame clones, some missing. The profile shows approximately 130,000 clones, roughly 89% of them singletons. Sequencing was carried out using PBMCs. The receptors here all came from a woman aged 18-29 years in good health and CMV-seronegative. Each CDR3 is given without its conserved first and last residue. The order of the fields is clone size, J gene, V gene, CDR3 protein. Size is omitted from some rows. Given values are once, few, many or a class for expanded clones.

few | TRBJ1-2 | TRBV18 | ASSPYRTQEDGYT
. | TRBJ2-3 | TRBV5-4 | ASSAGQLSTDTQY
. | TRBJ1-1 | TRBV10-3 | AIGGGNTEAF
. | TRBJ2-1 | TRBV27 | ASSFAPRVEQF
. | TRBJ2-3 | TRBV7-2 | ASSARQGRSTDTQY
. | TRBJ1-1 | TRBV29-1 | SVSGGFGTEAF
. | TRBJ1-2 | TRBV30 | AWSVLRGRATNYGYT
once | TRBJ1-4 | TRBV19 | ASRGRSAVEKLF
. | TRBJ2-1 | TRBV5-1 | ASRTSGGLYNEQF
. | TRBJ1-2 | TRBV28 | ASSFRTGGYGYT
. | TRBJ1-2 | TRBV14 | ATKGSGYGYT
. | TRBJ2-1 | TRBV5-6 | ASSSWRERGYNEQF
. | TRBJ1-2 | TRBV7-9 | ASSPRMTGGGGYGYT
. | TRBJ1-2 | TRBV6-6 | ASSYPTEGGAGGYA
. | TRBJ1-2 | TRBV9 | ASSGGTGGIYGYT
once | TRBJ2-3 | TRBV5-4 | ASSPGGVGRSDTQY
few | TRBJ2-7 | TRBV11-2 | ASSLVFRGLAGLYEQY
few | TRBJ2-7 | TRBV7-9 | ASSVGRYEQY
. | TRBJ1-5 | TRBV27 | ASSSVGAVQPQH
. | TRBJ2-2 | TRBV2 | ASSAPAAANTGELF
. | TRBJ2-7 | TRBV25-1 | ASARGVAYEQY
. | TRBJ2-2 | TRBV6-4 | ASRPTGYTGELF
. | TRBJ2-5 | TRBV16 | ASSYKTGGERETQY
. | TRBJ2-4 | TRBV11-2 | ASSGIRGMKNIQY
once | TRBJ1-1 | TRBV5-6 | ASSLVQGGTEAF
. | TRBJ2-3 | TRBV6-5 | ASSYGQATDTQY
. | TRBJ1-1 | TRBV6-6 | ASSYSAGQGVF
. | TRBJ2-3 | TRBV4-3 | ASSPFGRGGADTQY
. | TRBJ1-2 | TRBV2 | ASWGGVQYGYT
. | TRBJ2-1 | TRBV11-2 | ASSFPSGDNEQF
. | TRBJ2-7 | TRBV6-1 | ASSDPPLSSYEQY
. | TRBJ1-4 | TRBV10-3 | AISVRVNEKLF
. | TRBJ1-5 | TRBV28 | ASSLSGSNQPQH
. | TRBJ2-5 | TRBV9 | ASSVDSNEETQY
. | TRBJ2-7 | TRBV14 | ASSPHLQKQY
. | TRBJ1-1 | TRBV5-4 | ASSLSTGNTEAF
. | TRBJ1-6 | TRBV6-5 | ASSQGQGNSPLH
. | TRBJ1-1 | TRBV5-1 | ASSLDSPEVTEAF
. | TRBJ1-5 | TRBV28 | ASSLFGTWSSNQPQH
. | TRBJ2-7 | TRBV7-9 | ASSSRDRVTYEQY
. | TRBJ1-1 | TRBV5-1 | ASSDRGHAF
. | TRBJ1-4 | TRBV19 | ATSPSGQRNEKLF
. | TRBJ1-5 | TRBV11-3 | ASSPGQGKGSNQPQH
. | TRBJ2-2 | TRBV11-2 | ASSFGGNTGELF
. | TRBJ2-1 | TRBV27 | ASSSSRRGQGGDEQF
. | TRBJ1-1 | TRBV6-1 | ASSHNTEAF
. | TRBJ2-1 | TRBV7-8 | ASDKGQPYNEQF
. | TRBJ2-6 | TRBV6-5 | ASTDAGPGANVLT
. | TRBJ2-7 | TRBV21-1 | ASRNQGLAYEQY
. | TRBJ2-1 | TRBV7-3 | ASSSYSGNEQF
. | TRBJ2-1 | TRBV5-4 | ASSLGHLGRREGLGEQF
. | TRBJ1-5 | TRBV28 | ASRTGWSNQPQH
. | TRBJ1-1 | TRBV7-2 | ASSLIGATTEAF
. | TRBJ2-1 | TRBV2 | ASDREGEKF
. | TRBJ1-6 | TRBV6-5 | ASSYGTGGNSPLH
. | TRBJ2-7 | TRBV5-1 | ASSARGLAYEQY
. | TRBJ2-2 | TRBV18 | ASSPQGNSNTGELF
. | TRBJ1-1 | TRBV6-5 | ASSSLVNTEAF
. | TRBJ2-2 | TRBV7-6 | ASSLLLGVREQSTGELF
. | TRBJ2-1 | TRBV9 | ASSVALPSGSGRHNEQF